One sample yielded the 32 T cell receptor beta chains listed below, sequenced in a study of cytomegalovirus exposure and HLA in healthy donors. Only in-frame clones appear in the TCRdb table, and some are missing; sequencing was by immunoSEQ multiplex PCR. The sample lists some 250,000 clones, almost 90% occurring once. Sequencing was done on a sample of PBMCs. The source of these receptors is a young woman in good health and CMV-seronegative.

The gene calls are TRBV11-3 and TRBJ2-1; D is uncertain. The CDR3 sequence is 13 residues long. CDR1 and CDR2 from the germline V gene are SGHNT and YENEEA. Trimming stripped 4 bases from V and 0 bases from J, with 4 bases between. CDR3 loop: CASSYSSYNEQFF. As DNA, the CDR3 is TGTGCCAGCAGCTATAGCTCCTACAATGAGCAGTTCTTC.

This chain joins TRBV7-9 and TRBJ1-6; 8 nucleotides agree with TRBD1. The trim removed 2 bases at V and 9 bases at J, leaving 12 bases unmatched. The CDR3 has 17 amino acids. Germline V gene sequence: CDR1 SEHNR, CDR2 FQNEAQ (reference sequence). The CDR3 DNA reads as TGTGCCAGCAGCTTACGACAGGGGAATCCAAGGAGTTCACCCCTCCACTTT. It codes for CASSLRQGNPRSSPLHF.

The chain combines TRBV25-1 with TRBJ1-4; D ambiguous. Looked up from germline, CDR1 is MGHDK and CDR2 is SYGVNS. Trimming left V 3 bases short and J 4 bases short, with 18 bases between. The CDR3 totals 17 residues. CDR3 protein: CASSDPGDTPINEKLFF. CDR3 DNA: TGTGCCAGCAGTGATCCAGGCGATACGCCGATTAATGAAAAACTGTTTTTT. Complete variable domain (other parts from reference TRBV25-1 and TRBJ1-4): EADIYQTPRYLVIGTGKKITLECSQTMGHDKMYWYQQDPGMELHLIHYSYGVNSTEKGDLSSESTVSRIRTEHFPLTLESARPSHTSQYLCASSDPGDTPINEKLFFGSGTQLSVL.

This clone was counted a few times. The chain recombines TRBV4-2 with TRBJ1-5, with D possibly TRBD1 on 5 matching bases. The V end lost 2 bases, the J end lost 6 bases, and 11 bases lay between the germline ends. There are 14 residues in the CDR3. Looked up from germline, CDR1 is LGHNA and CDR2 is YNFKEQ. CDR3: CASSQLSQGQPQHF. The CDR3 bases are TGTGCCAGCAGCCAACTTAGTCAGGGTCAGCCCCAGCATTTT.

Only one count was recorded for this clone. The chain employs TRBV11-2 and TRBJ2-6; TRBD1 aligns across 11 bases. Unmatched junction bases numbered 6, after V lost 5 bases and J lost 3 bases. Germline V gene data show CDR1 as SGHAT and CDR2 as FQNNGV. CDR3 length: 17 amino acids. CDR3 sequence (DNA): TGTGCCAGCAGCCACGGACAGGGGGCGCTTGGGGCCAACGTCCTGACTTTC. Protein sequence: CASSHGQGALGANVLTF.

In nucleotides, the CDR3 is TGCGCCAGCAGCCCGACGCCTAACCCCTACTACGAGCAGTACGTC. This sequence encodes CASSPTPNPYYEQYV. The chain carries TRBV5-1 and TRBJ2-7, with unresolved D. Germline CDR1 reads SGHRS; CDR2 reads YFSETQ. The length of the CDR3 is 15 residues. V dropped 4 bases and J dropped 3 bases, with 17 bases sitting between them.

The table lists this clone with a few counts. The CDR3 region is CASSGSIFYGYTF. The DNA of the CDR3 is TGTGCCAGCAGCGGGAGCATTTTCTATGGCTACACCTTC. The chain has TRBV7-9 and TRBJ1-2; D is uncertain. This CDR3 has 13 residues. From germline, CDR1 is SEHNR and CDR2 FQNEAQ (reference sequence). Deletions cut 5 bases from V and 4 bases from J, with 11 bases between.

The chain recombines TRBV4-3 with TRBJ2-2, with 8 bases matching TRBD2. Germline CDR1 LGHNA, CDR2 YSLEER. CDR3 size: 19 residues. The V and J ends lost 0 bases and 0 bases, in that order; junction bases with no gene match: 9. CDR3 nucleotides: TGCGCCAGCAGCCAAGACAGTACAGCGGGGGACCCGAACACCGGGGAGCTGTTTTTT. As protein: CASSQDSTAGDPNTGELFF.

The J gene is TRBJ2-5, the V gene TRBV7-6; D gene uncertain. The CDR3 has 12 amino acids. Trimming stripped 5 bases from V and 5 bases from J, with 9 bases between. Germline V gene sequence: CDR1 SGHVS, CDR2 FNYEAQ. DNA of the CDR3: TGTGCCAGCAGCGCACTCGGGGAGACCCAGTACTTC. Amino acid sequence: CASSALGETQYF.

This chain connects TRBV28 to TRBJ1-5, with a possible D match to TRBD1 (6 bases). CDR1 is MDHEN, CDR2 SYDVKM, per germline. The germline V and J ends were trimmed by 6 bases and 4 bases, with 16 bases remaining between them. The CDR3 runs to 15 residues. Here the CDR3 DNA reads TGTGCCAGCAGGCCCCCCGGGACAACAAATCAGCCCCAGCATTTT. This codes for CASRPPGTTNQPQHF. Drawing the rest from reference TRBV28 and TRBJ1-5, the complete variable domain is DVKVTQSSRYLVKRTGEKVFLECVQDMDHENMFWYRQDPGLGLRLIYFSYDVKMKEKGDIPEGYSVSREKKERFSLILESASTNQTSMYLCASRPPGTTNQPQHFGDGTRLSIL.

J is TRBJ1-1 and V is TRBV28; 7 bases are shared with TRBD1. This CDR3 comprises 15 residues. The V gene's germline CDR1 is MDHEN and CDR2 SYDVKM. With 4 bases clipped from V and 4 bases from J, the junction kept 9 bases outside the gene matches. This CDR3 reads CASSSPDREFTEAFF. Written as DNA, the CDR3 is TGTGCCAGCAGTTCCCCCGACAGGGAGTTCACTGAAGCTTTCTTT. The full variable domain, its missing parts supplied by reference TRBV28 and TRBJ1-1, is DVKVTQSSRYLVKRTGEKVFLECVQDMDHENMFWYRQDPGLGLRLIYFSYDVKMKEKGDIPEGYSVSREKKERFSLILESASTNQTSMYLCASSSPDREFTEAFFGQGTRLTVV.

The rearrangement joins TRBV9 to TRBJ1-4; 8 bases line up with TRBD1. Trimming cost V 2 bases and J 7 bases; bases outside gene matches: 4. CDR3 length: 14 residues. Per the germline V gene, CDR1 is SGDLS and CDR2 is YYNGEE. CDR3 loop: CASSVDRGGEKLFF. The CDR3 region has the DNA TGTGCCAGCAGCGTCGACAGGGGTGGTGAAAAACTGTTTTTT.

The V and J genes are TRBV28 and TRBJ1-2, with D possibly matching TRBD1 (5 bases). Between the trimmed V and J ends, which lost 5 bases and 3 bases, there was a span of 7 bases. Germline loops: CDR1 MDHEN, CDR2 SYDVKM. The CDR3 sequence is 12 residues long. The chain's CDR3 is CASSLRDYGYTF. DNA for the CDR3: TGTGCCAGCAGTCTCAGGGACTATGGCTACACCTTC.

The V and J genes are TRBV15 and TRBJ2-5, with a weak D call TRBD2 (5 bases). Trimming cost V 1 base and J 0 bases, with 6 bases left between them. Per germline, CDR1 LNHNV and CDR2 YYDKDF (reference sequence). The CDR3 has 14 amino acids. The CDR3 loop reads CATSRAGYQETQYF. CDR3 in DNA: TGTGCCACCAGCAGAGCGGGGTACCAAGAGACCCAGTACTTC.

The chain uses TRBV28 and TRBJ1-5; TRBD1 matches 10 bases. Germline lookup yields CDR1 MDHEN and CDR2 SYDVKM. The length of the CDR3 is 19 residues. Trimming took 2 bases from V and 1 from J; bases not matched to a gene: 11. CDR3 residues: CASSLHRTGGMGSNQPQHF. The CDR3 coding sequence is TGTGCCAGCAGTTTACATCGGACAGGGGGAATGGGAAGCAATCAGCCCCAGCATTTT.

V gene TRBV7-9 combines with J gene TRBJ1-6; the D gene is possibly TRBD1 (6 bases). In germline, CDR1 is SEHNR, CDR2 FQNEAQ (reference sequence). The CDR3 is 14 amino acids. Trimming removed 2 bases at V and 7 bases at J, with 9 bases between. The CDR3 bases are TGTGCCAGCAGCTTACTACAGGGAAATTCACCCCTCCACTTT. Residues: CASSLLQGNSPLHF.

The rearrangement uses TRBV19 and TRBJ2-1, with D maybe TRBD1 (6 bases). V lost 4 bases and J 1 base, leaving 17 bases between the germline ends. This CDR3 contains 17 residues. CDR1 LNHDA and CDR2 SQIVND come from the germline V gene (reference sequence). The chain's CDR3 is CASSTNPGVGSYNEQFF. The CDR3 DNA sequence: TGTGCCAGTAGTACGAACCCAGGGGTTGGGTCCTACAATGAGCAGTTCTTC.

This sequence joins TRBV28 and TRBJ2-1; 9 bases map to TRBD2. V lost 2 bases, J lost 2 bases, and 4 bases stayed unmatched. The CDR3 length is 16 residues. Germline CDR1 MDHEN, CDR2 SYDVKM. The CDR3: CASSLGLAGPYNEQFF. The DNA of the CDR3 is TGTGCCAGCAGTTTAGGGCTAGCGGGACCCTACAATGAGCAGTTCTTC.

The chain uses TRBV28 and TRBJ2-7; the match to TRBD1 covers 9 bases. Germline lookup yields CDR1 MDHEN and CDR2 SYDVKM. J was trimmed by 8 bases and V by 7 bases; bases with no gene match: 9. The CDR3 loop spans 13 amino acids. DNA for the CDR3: TGTGCCAGCAACCTGGACAGGGGATGGAAGCAGTACTTC. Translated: CASNLDRGWKQYF.

CDR3 loop: CASSQDLSGNTIYF. In DNA, the CDR3 is TGTGCCAGCAGCCAAGATCTAAGTGGAAACACCATATATTTT. V usage is TRBV4-2 and J usage is TRBJ1-3; D gene unclear. The CDR3 is 14 amino acids. The V gene lost 0 bases and the J gene lost 3 bases, with 6 bases spanning the gap. From germline, CDR1 is LGHNA and CDR2 YNFKEQ.

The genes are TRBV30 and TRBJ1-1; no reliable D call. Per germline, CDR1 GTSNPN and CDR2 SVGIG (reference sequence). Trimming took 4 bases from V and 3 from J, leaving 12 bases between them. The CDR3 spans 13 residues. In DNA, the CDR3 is TGTGCCTGGAAGTCCTTGGCATACACTGAAGCTTTCTTT. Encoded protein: CAWKSLAYTEAFF. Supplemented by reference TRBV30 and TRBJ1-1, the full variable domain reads SQTIHQWPATLVQPVGSPLSLECTVEGTSNPNLYWYRQAAGRGLQLLFYSVGIGQISSEVPQNLSASRPQDRQFILSSKKLLLSDSGFYLCAWKSLAYTEAFFGQGTRLTVV.

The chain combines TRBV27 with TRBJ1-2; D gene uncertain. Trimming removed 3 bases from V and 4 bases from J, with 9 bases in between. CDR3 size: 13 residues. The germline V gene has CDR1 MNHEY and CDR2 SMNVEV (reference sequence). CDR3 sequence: CASSFAQRYGYTF. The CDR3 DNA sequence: TGTGCCAGCAGTTTCGCGCAGCGCTATGGCTACACCTTC.

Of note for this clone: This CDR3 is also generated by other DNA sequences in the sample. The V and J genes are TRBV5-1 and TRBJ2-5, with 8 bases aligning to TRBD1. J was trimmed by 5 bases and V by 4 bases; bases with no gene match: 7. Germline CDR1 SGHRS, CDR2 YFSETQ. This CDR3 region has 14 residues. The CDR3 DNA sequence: TGCGCCAGCAGCCCTGGACAGGGAAGGGAGACCCAGTACTTC. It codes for CASSPGQGRETQYF.

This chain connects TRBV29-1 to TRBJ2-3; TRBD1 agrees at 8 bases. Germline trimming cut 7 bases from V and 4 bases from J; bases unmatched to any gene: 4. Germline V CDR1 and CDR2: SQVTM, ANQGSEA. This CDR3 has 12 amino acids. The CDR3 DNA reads TGCAGCGGGCGGACAGGGCCAGATACGCAGTATTTT. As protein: CSGRTGPDTQYF.

The CDR3 nucleotides read TGTGCCAGCAGTTTTCCACTCGGACTAGCGGACGAGCAGTACTTC. Its protein is CASSFPLGLADEQYF. The chain links TRBV28 to TRBJ2-7, with 10 bases lining up with TRBD2. With 3 bases clipped from V and 5 bases from J, the junction kept 7 bases outside the gene matches. CDR1 is MDHEN, CDR2 SYDVKM, per germline. The CDR3 has 15 residues. The full variable domain, in which reference TRBV28 and TRBJ2-7 provide the parts outside the CDR3, is DVKVTQSSRYLVKRTGEKVFLECVQDMDHENMFWYRQDPGLGLRLIYFSYDVKMKEKGDIPEGYSVSREKKERFSLILESASTNQTSMYLCASSFPLGLADEQYFGPGTRLTVT.

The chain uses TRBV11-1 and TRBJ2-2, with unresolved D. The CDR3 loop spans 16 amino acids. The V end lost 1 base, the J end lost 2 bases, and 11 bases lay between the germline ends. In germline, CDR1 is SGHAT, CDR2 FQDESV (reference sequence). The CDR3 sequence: CASSLGAGHNTGELFF. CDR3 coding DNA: TGTGCCAGCAGCTTAGGGGCTGGCCACAACACCGGGGAGCTGTTTTTT.

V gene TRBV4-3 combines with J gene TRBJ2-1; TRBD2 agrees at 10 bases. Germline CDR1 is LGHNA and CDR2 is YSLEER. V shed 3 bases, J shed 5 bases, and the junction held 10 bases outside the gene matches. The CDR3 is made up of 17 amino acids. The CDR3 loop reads CASSQGVGLARNNEQFF. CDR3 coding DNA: TGCGCCAGCAGCCAGGGTGTGGGACTAGCGCGGAACAATGAGCAGTTCTTC.

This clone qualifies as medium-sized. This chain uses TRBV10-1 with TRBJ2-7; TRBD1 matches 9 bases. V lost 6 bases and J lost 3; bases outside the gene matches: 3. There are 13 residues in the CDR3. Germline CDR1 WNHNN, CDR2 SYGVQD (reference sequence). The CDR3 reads CASSPTGGYEQYF. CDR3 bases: TGCGCCAGCAGCCCGACAGGGGGCTACGAGCAGTACTTC.

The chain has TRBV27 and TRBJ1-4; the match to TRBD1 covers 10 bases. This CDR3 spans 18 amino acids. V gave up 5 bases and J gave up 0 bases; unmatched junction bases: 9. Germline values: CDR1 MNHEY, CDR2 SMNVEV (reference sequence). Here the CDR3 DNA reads TGTGCCAGCAGTACTAGGGACAGGGGATCTGCAACTAATGAAAAACTGTTTTTT. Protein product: CASSTRDRGSATNEKLFF. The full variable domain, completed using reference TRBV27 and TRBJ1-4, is EAQVTQNPRYLITVTGKKLTVTCSQNMNHEYMSWYRQDPGLGLRQIYYSMNVEVTDKGDVPEGYKVSRKEKRNFPLILESPSPNQTSLYFCASSTRDRGSATNEKLFFGSGTQLSVL.

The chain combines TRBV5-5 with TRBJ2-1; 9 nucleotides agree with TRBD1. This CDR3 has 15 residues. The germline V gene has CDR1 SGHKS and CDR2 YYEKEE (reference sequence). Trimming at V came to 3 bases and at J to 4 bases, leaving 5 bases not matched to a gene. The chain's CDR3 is CASSSSGTGYNEQFF. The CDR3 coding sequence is TGTGCCAGCAGCTCGTCCGGGACAGGGTACAATGAGCAGTTCTTC.

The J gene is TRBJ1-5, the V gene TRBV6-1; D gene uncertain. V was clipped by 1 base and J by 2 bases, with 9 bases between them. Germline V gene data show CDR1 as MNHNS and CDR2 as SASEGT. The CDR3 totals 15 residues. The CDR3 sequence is CASSEDLSGNQPQHF. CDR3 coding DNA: TGTGCCAGCAGTGAAGACCTTTCGGGCAATCAGCCCCAGCATTTT.

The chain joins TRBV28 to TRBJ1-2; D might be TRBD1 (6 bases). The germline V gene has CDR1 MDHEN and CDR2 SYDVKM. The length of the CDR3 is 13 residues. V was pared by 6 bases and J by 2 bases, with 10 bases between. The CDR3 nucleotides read TGTGCCAGCAGACTAACAGGGAACTATGGCTACACCTTC. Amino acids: CASRLTGNYGYTF.